The entry below describes one TCR delta chain. A single count supports this clone. The specificity of this receptor is unknown. It has no much larger one-base neighbor in the sample; base qualities were not kept. Resting on one read, the evidence is weak. Infants were enrolled after their mothers, pregnant women receiving prenatal care in Kampala, Uganda, were recruited, and documentation of maternal HIV status was required. Home visits to families took place weekly, and collection of infant clinical information, oral swabs and peripheral blood began at 6 weeks of age and was repeated every 4 months after that. Blood was drawn into heparin tubes, and PBMC were separated by Ficoll-Paque density gradient centrifugation and then cryopreserved. Libraries were constructed by RT-PCR. To generate TCR cDNA, RNA from PBMC was reverse transcribed using SuperScript II together with primers specific for the gamma chain and the delta chain. cDNA was purified with AMPure XP beads, amplified, and indexed with Illumina adapters using the Nextera XT Index Kit. Sequencing of gammadelta TCR libraries was carried out on an Illumina MiSeq using a V2 300-cycle kit. On the study's bioinformatics: Using MiXCR v2.1.12, CDR3 sequences were assembled, and reads were mapped onto D, J and V genes obtained from GenBank. Repertoire analyses of the CDR3 clonotypes were performed with VDJtools v1.2.1. Identical DNA sequences were merged into single rows after TCRdb reprocessed the public reads with CATT. Clone size and V and J calls follow TCRdb, not the original study. In this sample the table shows about 1,500 delta-chain clones, 25% to 30% of which occur a single time. Clones ranked in the top ten supply around 6.7% of the sample.

Trimming removed 0 bases from V and 7 bases from J, leaving 21 bases between the germline ends. Reading from cysteine to phenylalanine, the CDR3 counts 17 amino acids. The kept DNA is CDR3 alone, 51 bases in frame from the first base. For CDR1 and CDR2, the germline V gene lists TSWWSYY and QGS. The sample comes from a study of delta chains in infants with herpesvirus infections (dated by TCRdb to the early 2020s). Background for the entire study: From birth, the study prospectively followed a Ugandan infant birth cohort to characterize gammadelta T cell responses to primary cytomegalovirus (CMV) infection. The study searched for a public fetal Vdelta1/Vgamma8 gammadelta TCR clonotype in infants who acquired CMV infection after birth. gammadelta TCRs were sequenced from PBMC of about 19 CMV-infected infants (one congenitally infected) and roughly 8 CMV-uninfected infants with enough sample available. By approximate age, the infant blood samples fell into groups of 1.5, 4, 8 and 12 months. Previously published Belgian fetal and cord blood gammadelta TCR data were included only for comparison and were not generated in this cohort. Study-wide findings and limitations: Public-clonotype frequency among Vdelta1 cells appeared to be inversely correlated with age at infection and was observed to decay rapidly, seemingly without persisting beyond approximately 2 months. In CMV-uninfected infants, the public clonotype might still be present but below the detection limit. The public Vdelta1 clonotype was detected in about 20% of the 18 CMV-infected infants, namely three infected postnatally before 120 days of age and the congenitally infected infant. Limitations noted by the authors included a small sample size and a lack of race- or environment-matched controls, because nearly all Ugandans acquire CMV before adulthood. The public clonotype was found only at the first time point after infection and was absent in uninfected infants and in those infected after 120 days.

The TCR comes from a human donor who was a Ugandan infant, either HIV-exposed or HIV-unexposed (not recorded which). Sequences were derived from peripheral blood, sampled at time point 1 of longitudinal follow-up. This chain is built from TRDV1 and TRDJ1; TRDD2 might be the D gene, on 6 matching bases. The base sequence is TGTGCTCTTGGGGAACTCTTTCCTAAAGCTTCATTTGGTAAACTCATCTTT. It specifies CALGELFPKASFGKLIF.